These 20 T cell receptor beta chains came from one sample sequenced in a study of T cell repertoires in cytomegalovirus infection. TCRdb analysed the reads with MiXCR anew, one entry per CDR3 protein. The sample yields around 530,000 distinct CDR3 sequences, around a quarter seen once. The sample comprised PBMCs. The receptors here all came from a human donor in good health (CMV status not recorded). Some clones in this sample may be carry-over from other donors' samples.

The table lists this clonotype with many counts. The genes are TRBV7-2 and TRBJ2-1; D possibly corresponds to TRBD2 (6 bases). Germline V gene data show CDR1 as SGHTA and CDR2 as FQGNSA. Deletions cut 5 bases from V and 9 bases from J, with 20 bases between. This CDR3 has 15 residues. The CDR3 region is CASSSLPSGVPEQFF. CDR3 DNA: TGTGCCAGCAGCAGCCTCCCATCGGGAGTGCCTGAGCAGTTCTTC.

The table lists this clonotype with many counts. This chain links TRBV7-2 with TRBJ2-3; TRBD2 matches at 10 bases. Per the germline V gene, CDR1 is SGHTA and CDR2 is FQGNSA. Unmatched junction bases numbered 5, after V lost 6 bases and J lost 2 bases. The CDR3 has 15 residues. In nucleotides, the CDR3 is TGTGCCAGCAGGTCGAGCGGGAGGGCCACAGATACGCAGTATTTT. It is translated as CASRSSGRATDTQYF.

The V call is TRBV14, the J call TRBJ1-6; no clear D gene. Looked up from germline, CDR1 is SGHDN and CDR2 is FVKESK. V was shortened by 0 bases and J by 10 bases, with 13 bases between the two germline ends. The CDR3 is 15 amino acids. This CDR3 reads CASSQEGWGWSPLHF. CDR3 in DNA: TGTGCCAGCAGCCAAGAAGGTTGGGGTTGGTCACCCCTCCACTTT.

The chain carries TRBV6-1 and TRBJ2-7; a possible D gene is TRBD2 (5 bases). The CDR3 runs 15 residues. Germline values: CDR1 MNHNS, CDR2 SASEGT. V was trimmed by 6 bases and J by 4 bases, leaving 19 bases between them. CDR3 region: CASRRAISPYYEQYF. The CDR3 bases are TGTGCCAGCAGGAGGGCCATATCCCCTTATTACGAGCAGTACTTC.

This clonotype showed up just a few times. The DNA for the CDR3 is TGTGCCAGCGCGAAGCGGAAGGACGGATTCAATCAGCCCCAGCATTTT. It specifies CASAKRKDGFNQPQHF. V and J are TRBV12-3 or TRBV12-4 and TRBJ1-5, with D uncertain. The CDR3 extends over 16 amino acids. V was cut by 8 bases and J by 3 bases, with 20 bases left in between.

The rearrangement joins TRBV6-8 to TRBJ1-1; D unresolved. Between the trimmed V and J ends, which lost 3 bases and 5 bases, there was a span of 10 bases. The CDR3 is 13 amino acids. Germline loops: CDR1 MNHGY, CDR2 SAAAGT. The CDR3 region is CASSYSGWTEAFF. In nucleotides, the CDR3 is TGTGCCAGCAGTTATTCGGGGTGGACTGAAGCTTTCTTT.

J is TRBJ1-1 and V is TRBV7-2, with no clear D. V lost 5 bases and J lost 0, with 10 bases in between. CDR1 is SGHTA, CDR2 FQGNSA, per germline. The CDR3 is 14 residues long. CDR3 sequence reads: CASSVEDMNTEAFF. CDR3 nucleotide sequence: TGTGCCAGCAGCGTGGAAGATATGAACACTGAAGCTTTCTTT.

This clonotype turned up a few times. V is TRBV6-6 and J is TRBJ2-1; 7 nucleotides agree with TRBD2. The V gene end was trimmed by 0 bases and the J gene end by 0 bases; junction bases not matched to a gene: 8. CDR3 length equals 18 residues. Looked up from germline, CDR1 is MNHNY and CDR2 is SVGAGI (reference sequence). This CDR3 reads CASSYSPPGRFSYNEQFF. As DNA, the CDR3 is TGTGCCAGCAGTTACTCCCCCCCCGGGAGGTTCTCCTACAATGAGCAGTTCTTC.

The table lists this clonotype with a few counts. The chain links TRBV5-1 to TRBJ1-2, with 10 bases matching TRBD1. The CDR3 has 16 amino acids. Germline V gene sequence: CDR1 SGHRS, CDR2 YFSETQ. The trim removed 3 bases at V and 2 bases at J, leaving 7 bases unmatched. Written as DNA, the CDR3 is TGCGCCAGCAGCTCCGGGACAGGGGCCACAAACTATGGCTACACCTTC. It codes for CASSSGTGATNYGYTF.

The chain combines TRBV20-1 with TRBJ2-1; 7 bases agree with TRBD2. CDR3 length: 14 amino acids. The V gene's germline CDR1 is DFQATT and CDR2 SNEGSKA (reference sequence). The V and J ends lost 6 bases and 7 bases, in that order; junction bases with no gene match: 12. CDR3 amino acids: CSAPRGGPRNEQFF. The CDR3 DNA follows: TGCAGTGCCCCTCGGGGAGGGCCTAGGAATGAGCAGTTCTTC.

This clonotype was observed a few times. The rearrangement links TRBV27 to TRBJ2-1, with 13 bases fitting TRBD2. V lost 5 bases, J lost 4 bases, and 5 bases stayed unmatched. The CDR3 sequence is 16 residues long. Germline loops: CDR1 MNHEY, CDR2 SMNVEV (reference sequence). The chain's CDR3 is CASSMGTSGNYNEQFF. The CDR3 nucleotides read TGTGCCAGCAGTATGGGGACTAGCGGGAATTACAATGAGCAGTTCTTC.

V usage is TRBV20-1 and J usage is TRBJ2-2; D remains ambiguous. V lost 2 bases, J lost 3 bases, and 16 bases lay in between. Germline-derived CDR1 and CDR2 are DFQATT and SNEGSKA (reference sequence). The CDR3 covers 16 residues. The CDR3 here is CSARISTNFDTGELFF. For the CDR3, the DNA is TGCAGTGCTAGAATCTCTACCAACTTTGACACCGGGGAGCTGTTTTTT.

The chain has TRBV12-5 and TRBJ2-7; D is uncertain. This CDR3 spans 13 amino acids. The V and J ends lost 1 base and 3 bases respectively, with 7 bases between them. Germline assignment: CDR1 LGHNT and CDR2 FRNRAP. CDR3 region: CASGLGPNYEQYF. The CDR3, as DNA: TGTGCTAGTGGTTTGGGCCCCAACTACGAGCAGTACTTC.

This clonotype was picked up a small number of times. The CDR3 spells CASSQMEGFGSPSSLNTGELFF. DNA for the CDR3: TGCGCCAGCAGCCAAATGGAAGGTTTCGGGAGCCCATCCTCCTTGAACACCGGGGAGCTGTTTTTT. The chain recombines TRBV4-3 with TRBJ2-2, with a tentative D call TRBD2 (6 bases). Trimming stripped 2 bases from V and 1 base from J, with 29 bases between. CDR1 and CDR2 (germline): LGHNA, YSLEER. This CDR3 spans 22 amino acids.

The gene calls are TRBV7-2 and TRBJ2-3; 13 bases match TRBD2. The CDR3 has 17 amino acids. Unmatched junction bases numbered 5, after V lost 5 bases and J lost 0 bases. Germline CDR1 reads SGHTA; CDR2 reads FQGNSA. CDR3: CASSKGTSGISTDTQYF. The CDR3 coding sequence is TGTGCCAGCAGCAAAGGGACTAGCGGGATTAGCACAGATACGCAGTATTTT.

This clonotype was seen only a few times. V usage is TRBV29-1 and J usage is TRBJ2-5; D is undetermined. Trimming left V 3 bases short and J 2 bases short, with 7 bases between. The CDR3 contains 12 residues. In germline, CDR1 is SQVTM, CDR2 ANQGSEA. The chain's CDR3 is CSVESLQETQYF. The CDR3 DNA is TGCAGCGTTGAGAGTCTACAAGAGACCCAGTACTTC.

This clonotype occurred a few times. V gene TRBV7-2 combines with J gene TRBJ1-6, with D possibly being TRBD1 (6 bases). V was trimmed by 6 bases and J by 4 bases, leaving 13 bases between them. The CDR3 extends over 15 amino acids. Germline V lookup: CDR1 SGHTA, CDR2 FQGNSA. Written as DNA, the CDR3 is TGTGCCAGCAGTCCGGGGGCGTCATATAATTCACCCCTCCACTTT. Its protein product is CASSPGASYNSPLHF.

This clonotype was seen ten or more times. The rearrangement links TRBV7-2 to TRBJ2-7; D is ambiguous. The V end lost 5 bases, the J end lost 2 bases, and 16 bases lay between the germline ends. From germline, CDR1 is SGHTA and CDR2 FQGNSA. This CDR3 has 15 residues. CDR3 protein: CASSLEVSVTYEQYF. CDR3 DNA: TGTGCCAGCAGCCTCGAAGTCAGCGTTACCTACGAGCAGTACTTC.

This clonotype occurred once. V is TRBV6-2 or TRBV6-3 and J is TRBJ2-3, with D possibly being TRBD1 (6 bases). Germline CDR1 is MNHEY and CDR2 is SVGEGT. Trimming stripped 10 bases from V and 4 bases from J, with 21 bases between. This CDR3 spans 15 amino acids. The CDR3: CATKAGTLFADTQYF. The CDR3 DNA is TGTGCCACCAAGGCCGGGACACTTTTCGCAGATACGCAGTATTTT.

Points on this clonotype: Its ends do not fully match the called genes, so a read error is possible. In DNA form, the CDR3 reads TGTGCCAGCAGGGAAGAGGGCCAGTCAGGCTACACCTTC. As protein: CASREEGQSGYTF. The V gene is TRBV4-1, the J gene TRBJ1-2, with D possibly being TRBD1 (5 bases). CDR3 size: 13 residues. Germline CDR1 is MGHRA and CDR2 is YSYEKL.